Listed here is a single TCR beta chain. Antigen: not known. The junction departs from germline at one end; a sequencing error may be responsible. The data were taken from a study of radiation and T cells in renal cell carcinoma. The study, taken as a whole, reports: Top 100 clonotypes averaged approximately 50% in irradiated versus around 45% in nephrectomy-only tumors.

The repertoire was sequenced with immunoSEQ multiplex PCR; TCRdb's copy has only in-frame clones and lacks some. The sample has more than 8,000 clones, 50% to 60% seen once. CDR3 length equals 12 residues. The germline V gene encodes CDR1 SGHNT and CDR2 YYREEE (reference sequence). Treatment denoted: treatment-naive control, cytoreductive nephrectomy. This receptor was identified in a man aged 35 to 55 with renal cell carcinoma. The sample was tumor tissue, taken from a patient whose treatment was nephrectomy without radiotherapy. J is TRBJ1-2 and V is TRBV5-4, with 11 bases aligning to TRBD1. In DNA, the CDR3 is TGTGCCAGCAGCCCCGGGACAGGGGGAGCAAACTTC. Protein: CASSPGTGGANF.